This paragraph covers one TCR beta chain sequence. Treatment defined: randomized to nivolumab then ipilimumab (arm A) or the reverse (arm B). Germline loops: CDR1 MNHGY, CDR2 SAAAGT. The ends lost 7 bases at V and 1 base at J; junction bases unmatched: 5. The length of the CDR3 is 14 residues. The data stem from a study of sequential checkpoint blockade in melanoma. Measured with immunoSEQ multiplex PCR; TCRdb has only the in-frame clones, and not every one. Of more than 3,000 clones in the sample, approximately 25% are singletons; the top ten hold approximately 8.6%. This material consisted of tumor tissue (inferred from file names), taken from a patient given nivolumab and ipilimumab in sequence. The TCR comes from a human donor with melanoma. The chain employs TRBV6-8 and TRBJ2-7; 9 bases line up with TRBD1. CDR3 DNA: TGTGCCAGCAAGCACAGGGGGCAATCCTACGAGCAGTACTTC. It codes for CASKHRGQSYEQYF.